This T cell receptor (beta chain) derives from a study of blood T cell repertoires in COVID-19. About the study: From T cells, B-cell-depleted T cells, or PBMCs came the material, which was cDNA or gDNA.

The V gene lost 7 bases and the J gene lost 4 bases, with 13 bases spanning the gap. The CDR3 runs to 13 residues. CDR1 and CDR2 (germline): SNHLY, FYNNEI. In the study's own analysis: Estimation of nucleated cell counts was performed using reference gene primer amplification. Repertoires were generated with immunoSEQ multiplex PCR, while TCRdb's copy carries only in-frame clones and drops some. The D gene and trimming were derived from the DNA, and the V and J assignments and clone size from that table. The table has 90,000 to 95,000 clones, around 88% seen once. The chain recombines TRBV2 with TRBJ1-2, with a possible D match to TRBD1 (6 bases). Sequenced material: peripheral blood. This sequence was found in a woman between 65 and 79 years old with acute or convalescent COVID-19. The CDR3 sequence is CASTKDRSYGYTF. The CDR3 coding sequence is TGTGCCAGCACCAAAGACAGGTCCTATGGCTACACCTTC.